This TCR beta chain emerged from a study of cytomegalovirus exposure and HLA in healthy donors. Primers for the PCR totalled 60 Vbeta and 13 Jbeta. Produced via immunoSEQ multiplex PCR; TCRdb's table is partial and in-frame only. Here the sample spans about 110,000 clones, 83% being singletons. V was shortened by 6 bases and J by 9 bases, with 15 bases between the two germline ends. The CDR3 totals 13 residues. Germline V lookup: CDR1 MDHEN, CDR2 SYDVKM. It was healthy bone marrow donors who served as donors. There are a few counts of this clone. Specimen: PBMCs. The chain links TRBV28 to TRBJ1-5; D is unclear. The sequence came from a man aged 18 to 30 in good health and CMV-seronegative. This chain's CDR3 is CASRSAREGPQHF. The CDR3 nucleotides read TGTGCCAGCAGAAGCGCTCGGGAAGGGCCCCAGCATTTT.